This T cell receptor beta chain is from a study of shared clonotypes between healthy human individuals. The authors loaded roughly 200 ng DNA, around 32,000 T cell genomes, into sorted-subset replicate PCRs. The protocol was immunoSEQ multiplex PCR, while the TCRdb copy is restricted to in-frame clones and leaves out a portion. The sample includes more than 550,000 clones, approximately 72% of them seen just once. This clone has ten or more counts. Its antigen is undetermined. The V end lost 0 bases, the J end lost 6 bases, and 11 bases lay between the germline ends. In germline, CDR1 is MNHNY, CDR2 SVGAGI (reference sequence). The length of the CDR3 is 14 residues. Findings of the study overall: Clonotypes that were shared across a handful of donors made up 4.5% to 5% of naive CD4 clonotypes.

The sequenced sample consisted of memory CD4+ T cells sorted from blood. Noted subset: CD45RA-negative fraction. The V gene is TRBV6-6, the J gene TRBJ1-2; D unresolved. The receptor was isolated from a woman under 40 in good health. The CDR3 DNA follows: TGTGCCAGCAGTTACTCTTCCAGAGAGGATGGCTACACCTTC. As protein: CASSYSSREDGYTF.